This T cell receptor beta chain stems from a study of blood T cell repertoires in COVID-19. CDR1 is SGHRS, CDR2 YFSETQ, per germline. The germline V and J ends were trimmed by 1 base and 8 bases, with 12 bases remaining between them. CDR3 size: 14 residues. Measured with immunoSEQ multiplex PCR; TCRdb has only the in-frame clones, and not every one. The sample lists nearly 300,000 clones; about nine tenths were seen once. The chain recombines TRBV5-1 with TRBJ2-2; possibly TRBD1 for D (5 bases). Sequencing was done on a sample of PBMCs or T cells enriched from blood (not recorded which). The sequence derives from a woman aged 50 to 65 who had been exposed to COVID-19. The CDR3 DNA reads TGCGCCAGCAGCTTGACAGGCGGCCCGGGGGAGCTGTTTTTT. Translating gives CASSLTGGPGELFF.